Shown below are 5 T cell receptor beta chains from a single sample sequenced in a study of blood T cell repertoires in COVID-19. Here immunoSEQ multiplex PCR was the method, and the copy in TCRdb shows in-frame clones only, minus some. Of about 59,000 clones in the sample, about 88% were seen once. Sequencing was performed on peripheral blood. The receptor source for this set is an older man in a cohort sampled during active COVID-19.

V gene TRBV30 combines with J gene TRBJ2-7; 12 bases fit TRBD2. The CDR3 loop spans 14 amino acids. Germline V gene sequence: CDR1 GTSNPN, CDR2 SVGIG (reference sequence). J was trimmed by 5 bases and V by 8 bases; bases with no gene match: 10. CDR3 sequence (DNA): TGTGCCGTTACAGCCCTAGCGGGAGGGGACGAGCAGTACTTC. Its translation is CAVTALAGGDEQYF.

CDR3 residues: CASGGTHEQFF. For the CDR3, the DNA is TGTGCCAGCGGTGGGACACATGAGCAGTTCTTC. This chain links TRBV3-1 (or the pseudogene TRBV3-2) with TRBJ2-1; D might be TRBD1 (6 bases). CDR3 length: 11 amino acids. Germline V gene data show CDR1 as LGHDT and CDR2 as YNNKEL (reference sequence). Deletions cut 8 bases from V and 8 bases from J, with 10 bases between.

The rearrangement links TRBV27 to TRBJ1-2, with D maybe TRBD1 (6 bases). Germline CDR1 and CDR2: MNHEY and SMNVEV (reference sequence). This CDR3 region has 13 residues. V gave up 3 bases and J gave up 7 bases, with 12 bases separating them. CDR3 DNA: TGTGCCAGCAGTTTGCAGGGGCTCTTTGGCTACACCTTC. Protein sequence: CASSLQGLFGYTF.

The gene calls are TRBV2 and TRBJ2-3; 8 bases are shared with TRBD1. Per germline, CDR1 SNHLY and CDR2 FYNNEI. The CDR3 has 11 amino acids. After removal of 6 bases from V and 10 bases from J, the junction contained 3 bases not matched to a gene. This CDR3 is CASSRQGPQYF. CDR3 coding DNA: TGTGCCAGCAGCCGACAGGGGCCGCAGTATTTT.

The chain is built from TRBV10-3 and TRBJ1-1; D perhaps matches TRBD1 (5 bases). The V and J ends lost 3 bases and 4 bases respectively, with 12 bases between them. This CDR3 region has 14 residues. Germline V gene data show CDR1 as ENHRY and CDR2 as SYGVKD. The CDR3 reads CAISESGFSTEAFF. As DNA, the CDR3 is TGTGCCATCAGTGAATCAGGGTTCAGCACTGAAGCTTTCTTT.